What follows are 16 T cell receptor beta chains derived from one specimen sequenced in a study of T cells in Graves' hyperthyroidism and ophthalmopathy (dated by TCRdb to about 2019). The library was generated by multiplex PCR. TCRdb names Illumina HiSeq 2000 as the instrument used. TCR beta CDR3 regions were amplified from RNA transcripts. For the first round of RT-PCR on the TCR CDR3, the HTBI primer set was used together with the Qiagen OneStep RT-PCR kit. In-frame beta chains were kept once TCRdb had trimmed the public reads at Q25 with fastp and called clones with MiXCR. Entries that share a CDR3 protein sequence are merged under the most common genes and DNA. Counted in this sample were about 180,000 distinct CDR3 sequences; over 15% of them appeared once. The top ten clones comprise roughly 32% of the sample. The material sequenced was blood. These TCRs come from a woman aged 45-59 years with Graves' hyperthyroidism.

On this clonotype itself: Given a much more abundant clone one base away, this may be a read error. This rearrangement joins TRBV6-2 or TRBV6-3 to TRBJ1-3; a possible D gene is TRBD1 (6 bases). Germline values: CDR1 MNHEY, CDR2 SVGEGT. This CDR3 spans 16 amino acids. The DNA of the CDR3 is TGTGCCAGCAGTTACTCGACGGGGGGCTCTGGAAACACCGTATATTTT. It encodes CASSYSTGGSGNTVYF.

The chain has TRBV20-1 and TRBJ1-2; TRBD1 is a possible D gene (5 bases). Between the trimmed V and J ends, which lost 1 base and 13 bases, there was a span of 10 bases. CDR3 length: 10 amino acids. Germline CDR1 is DFQATT and CDR2 is SNEGSKA (reference sequence). The CDR3 DNA is TGCAGTGCTAGAGGTGCAGGGCTCACCTTC. This sequence encodes CSARGAGLTF.

There are many counts of this clonotype. The rearrangement joins TRBV28 to TRBJ1-6; D unclear. The V end was cut by 6 bases, the J end by 10 bases, with 10 bases between. CDR1 MDHEN and CDR2 SYDVKM come from the germline V gene. This CDR3 spans 12 amino acids. Here the CDR3 reads CASSLAQSPLHF. In nucleotides, the CDR3 is TGTGCCAGCAGCCTAGCACAATCACCCCTCCACTTT.

V is TRBV19 and J is TRBJ1-4; D gene unclear. Germline V gene lookup returns CDR1 LNHDA and CDR2 SQIVND (reference sequence). Deletions cut 5 bases from V and 7 bases from J, with 17 bases between. CDR3 length: 15 amino acids. The CDR3 sequence is CASSWKNSWGEKLFF. CDR3 sequence (DNA): TGTGCCAGTAGTTGGAAGAACAGTTGGGGTGAAAAACTGTTTTTT. The complete variable domain, with remaining parts taken from reference TRBV19 and TRBJ1-4, reads DGGITQSPKYLFRKEGQNVTLSCEQNLNHDAMYWYRQDPGQGLRLIYYSQIVNDFQKGDIAEGYSVSREKKESFPLTVTSAQKNPTAFYLCASSWKNSWGEKLFFGSGTQLSVL.

This clonotype was recorded once. This rearrangement joins TRBV28 to TRBJ1-5, with D perhaps matching TRBD1 (5 bases). Germline V CDR1 and CDR2: MDHEN, SYDVKM. This CDR3 is built from 16 residues. The V end lost 6 bases, the J end lost 3 bases, and 18 bases lay between the germline ends. CDR3 nucleotide sequence: TGTGCCAGCAGCAGGGAGCCCAGACCTGACAATCAGCCCCAGCATTTT. Its protein product is CASSREPRPDNQPQHF. The variable domain in full, completed from reference TRBV28 and TRBJ1-5, reads DVKVTQSSRYLVKRTGEKVFLECVQDMDHENMFWYRQDPGLGLRLIYFSYDVKMKEKGDIPEGYSVSREKKERFSLILESASTNQTSMYLCASSREPRPDNQPQHFGDGTRLSIL.

At least ten counts were recorded for this clonotype. The chain carries TRBV11-3 and TRBJ1-1; 9 nucleotides agree with TRBD1. This CDR3 comprises 15 residues. Germline V gives CDR1 SGHNT, CDR2 YENEEA. The V and J ends lost 5 bases and 1 base, in that order; junction bases with no gene match: 5. In nucleotides, the CDR3 is TGTGCCAGCAGCAAAGGACAGGGGACGAACACTGAAGCTTTCTTT. It translates to CASSKGQGTNTEAFF. Full variable domain (rest looked up from reference TRBV11-3 and TRBJ1-1): EAGVVQSPRYKIIEKKQPVAFWCNPISGHNTLYWYLQNLGQGPELLIRYENEEAVDDSQLPKDRFSAERLKGVDSTLKIQPAELGDSAVYLCASSKGQGTNTEAFFGQGTRLTVV.

This clonotype came up many times. This rearrangement joins TRBV10-3 to TRBJ2-3; TRBD2 matches at 11 bases. Germline-derived CDR1 and CDR2 are ENHRY and SYGVKD. This CDR3 has 15 amino acids. V dropped 6 bases and J dropped 1; count of bases not matched to a gene: 3. The CDR3: CAIRGTSGRTDTQYF. The CDR3 DNA reads TGTGCCATCAGGGGGACTAGCGGACGCACAGATACGCAGTATTTT.

This chain uses TRBV12-3 or TRBV12-4 with TRBJ2-1; 8 nucleotides align to TRBD2. The CDR3 loop spans 18 amino acids. V lost 8 bases to trimming and J lost 4 bases; unmatched junction nucleotides: 19. The CDR3 is CASGEGRSGGGTYNEQFF. CDR3 DNA sequence: TGTGCCAGCGGTGAAGGTCGTTCGGGAGGGGGGACTTACAATGAGCAGTTCTTC.

Ten or more counts support this clonotype. The CDR3 region is CASSLNTLGQETQYF. CDR3 DNA: TGTGCCAGCAGCTTAAACACTTTGGGACAAGAGACCCAGTACTTC. The chain couples TRBV7-6 to TRBJ2-5; D remains ambiguous. This CDR3 has 15 amino acids. The V gene's germline CDR1 is SGHVS and CDR2 FNYEAQ. V shed 2 bases and J shed 2 bases, with 12 bases lying between them.

This chain joins TRBV28 and TRBJ2-7, with D hard to call. With 5 bases removed from V and 6 bases from J, the gap between germline ends came to 14 bases. CDR1 and CDR2 from the germline V gene are MDHEN and SYDVKM. This CDR3 has 13 amino acids. Here the CDR3 DNA reads TGTGCCAGCAGTCCCCCGACTTCGGGCGAGCAGTACTTC. Translation: CASSPPTSGEQYF.

This clonotype has ten or more counts. This chain joins TRBV6-2 or TRBV6-3 and TRBJ1-1; tentative D call: TRBD1 (6 bases). V was cut by 7 bases and J by 0 bases, with 21 bases left in between. Germline loops: CDR1 MNHEY, CDR2 SVGEGT. The CDR3 totals 17 residues. This chain's CDR3 is CASKSNTGSDLNTEAFF. The CDR3 nucleotides are TGTGCCAGCAAATCTAATACAGGGTCCGACTTGAACACTGAAGCTTTCTTT.

The chain couples TRBV12-3 or TRBV12-4 to TRBJ2-6; D gene uncertain. This CDR3 is 15 amino acids long. Between the trimmed V and J ends, which lost 1 base and 1 base, there was a span of 5 bases. The CDR3 loop reads CASSLEGSGANVLTF. Here the CDR3 DNA reads TGTGCCAGCAGTTTAGAGGGTTCTGGGGCCAACGTCCTGACTTTC.

This clonotype has at least ten counts. The gene calls are TRBV20-1 and TRBJ2-2; 9 positions match TRBD1. The CDR3 contains 15 residues. J lost 4 bases, V lost 6 bases, and 9 bases had no gene match. Germline V lookup: CDR1 DFQATT, CDR2 SNEGSKA (reference sequence). CDR3 in DNA: TGCAGTGCCGAGACAGGGGGATATACCACCGGGGAGCTGTTTTTT. Translation gives CSAETGGYTTGELFF.

This clonotype was seen many times. V is TRBV7-9 and J is TRBJ1-2; TRBD1 matches 7 bases. The junction had 12 bases not matched to a gene; V was cut back by 0 bases and J by 2 bases. Germline loops: CDR1 SEHNR, CDR2 FQNEAQ (reference sequence). The CDR3 consists of 18 residues. The CDR3 spells CASSLAGTDMNGNYGYTF. For the CDR3, the DNA is TGTGCCAGCAGCTTAGCGGGGACAGATATGAATGGGAACTATGGCTACACCTTC.

There are many counts of this clonotype. The chain is built from TRBV27 and TRBJ2-1, with TRBD2 identical over 9 bases. The CDR3 extends over 16 amino acids. The germline gives CDR1 MNHEY, CDR2 SMNVEV (reference sequence). The ends lost 4 bases at V and 8 bases at J; junction bases unmatched: 12. Written as DNA, the CDR3 is TGTGCCAGCAGTTCCCTCCTAGCGGGGTGGGGCGATGAGCAGTTCTTC. Its protein product is CASSSLLAGWGDEQFF.

This clonotype was counted many times. The rearrangement links TRBV10-3 to TRBJ2-7, with a weak D call TRBD1 (6 bases). Looked up from germline, CDR1 is ENHRY and CDR2 is SYGVKD. There are 14 residues in the CDR3. V lost 2 bases and J 7 bases, leaving 15 bases between the germline ends. CDR3 amino acids: CAISEGQKRGEQYF. The DNA for the CDR3 is TGTGCCATCAGTGAGGGACAGAAAAGGGGGGAGCAGTACTTC.